These 10 T cell receptor beta chains originate from one sample sequenced in a study of blood T cell repertoires in COVID-19. The table came from immunoSEQ multiplex PCR; TCRdb's copy has only in-frame clones and leaves some out. Seen here are about 260,000 clones, around 87% observed once, and the top ten hold more than 4.5%. Sequenced material: peripheral blood. These TCRs come from a woman in her sixties with COVID-19, enrolled during active disease.

The CDR3 region is CASSGRTVAGSSYNEQFF. The DNA of the CDR3 is TGTGCCAGCAGCGGTCGGACCGTAGCGGGGTCATCCTACAATGAGCAGTTCTTC. The chain couples TRBV9 to TRBJ2-1; 8 bases map to TRBD2. J lost 1 base, V lost 3 bases, and 12 bases had no gene match. The CDR3 length is 18 residues. The germline V gene has CDR1 SGDLS and CDR2 YYNGEE.

This rearrangement joins TRBV7-9 to TRBJ1-5, with TRBD1 identical over 7 bases. Germline CDR1 and CDR2: SEHNR and FQNEAQ (reference sequence). This CDR3 region has 16 residues. V was pared by 6 bases and J by 4 bases, with 12 bases of the junction left unmatched. The CDR3 nucleotides read TGTGCCAGCAGTTCCGAAACGACAGGGTTTAATCAGCCCCAGCATTTT. Its protein is CASSSETTGFNQPQHF.

DNA for the CDR3: TGCGCCAGCAGCTCTGAAGTGGGACTAGCGGGAGTTGAGCAGTTCTTC. It yields the protein CASSSEVGLAGVEQFF. The rearrangement links TRBV5-1 to TRBJ2-1; 14 bases match TRBD2. Germline CDR1 reads SGHRS; CDR2 reads YFSETQ. Losses at the gene ends were 3 bases for V and 9 bases for J; bases not matched to a gene: 8. The CDR3 spans 16 residues.

Of note for this clone: At the DNA level, this CDR3 is encoded by other sequences in the same sample as well. V is TRBV3-1 (or the pseudogene TRBV3-2) and J is TRBJ1-1; weak D call: TRBD1 (6 bases). CDR1 is LGHDT, CDR2 YNNKEL, per germline (reference sequence). The CDR3 is made up of 11 amino acids. Trimming took 5 bases from V and 5 from J, leaving 6 bases between them. Here the CDR3 reads CASSRGTEAFF. DNA for the CDR3: TGTGCCAGCAGCAGGGGGACTGAAGCTTTCTTT.

This chain uses TRBV5-5 with TRBJ1-1; tentatively, D is TRBD1 (6 bases). CDR1 and CDR2 (germline): SGHKS, YYEKEE (reference sequence). V shed 4 bases and J shed 3 bases, with 13 bases lying between them. The CDR3 totals 14 residues. For the CDR3, the DNA is TGTGCCAGCAGCACCGGACAGCGAGACACTGAAGCTTTCTTT. Its translation is CASSTGQRDTEAFF.

The V call is TRBV29-1, the J call TRBJ2-3; no clear D gene. The germline V gene has CDR1 SQVTM and CDR2 ANQGSEA. Trimming removed 3 bases at V and 3 bases at J, with 4 bases between. This CDR3 comprises 11 residues. CDR3 sequence (DNA): TGCAGCGTTGAGAGTACAGATACGCAGTATTTT. It yields the protein CSVESTDTQYF.

The rearrangement uses TRBV7-9 and TRBJ2-1, with TRBD2 identical over 12 bases. The CDR3 covers 17 residues. V dropped 8 bases and J dropped 5; count of bases not matched to a gene: 13. The V gene's germline CDR1 is SEHNR and CDR2 FQNEAQ (reference sequence). CDR3 sequence (DNA): TGTGCCAGCCGGAATTATCCTGGACTAGCGGGAAACAATGAGCAGTTCTTC. It encodes CASRNYPGLAGNNEQFF.

This clone has only a few counts. The rearrangement joins TRBV28 to TRBJ2-7; D is unresolved. The germline V gene encodes CDR1 MDHEN and CDR2 SYDVKM. The CDR3 runs to 16 residues. V gave up 3 bases and J gave up 1 base, with 16 bases separating them. CDR3: CASSFSLAGLSYEQYF. Here the CDR3 DNA reads TGTGCCAGCAGTTTTTCCCTGGCAGGCCTATCCTACGAGCAGTACTTC.

This clone has a handful of counts. V and J are TRBV3-1 (or the pseudogene TRBV3-2) and TRBJ1-5, with D possibly matching TRBD1 (6 bases). Trimming pared 1 base from V and 7 bases from J, leaving 8 bases between. CDR1 is LGHDT, CDR2 YNNKEL, per germline (reference sequence). This CDR3 is 13 amino acids long. The CDR3 nucleotides are TGTGCCAGCAGCCAAGTCAGGGGCCAGCCCCAGCATTTT. Translated: CASSQVRGQPQHF.

Concerning this clone: The sample carries other DNA sequences with the same CDR3. The V gene is TRBV7-2, the J gene TRBJ1-1; no clear D gene. The CDR3 sequence is 13 residues long. V lost 1 base and J lost 1, with 4 bases in between. The germline gives CDR1 SGHTA, CDR2 FQGNSA. The CDR3 DNA reads as TGTGCCAGCAGCTTAGGGCAGAACACTGAAGCTTTCTTT. Protein product: CASSLGQNTEAFF.